The 4 T cell receptor beta chains presented below share a single source sample, sequenced in a study of control samples from healthy donors and cancer patients. The data were produced by immunoSEQ multiplex PCR, yet TCRdb's version contains in-frame clones alone and is incomplete. Of some 120,000 clones detected, just under 95% appear once; the ten largest clones hold approximately 4%. The specimen was blood. Every receptor here comes from a man aged 25-45 years in good health.

This rearrangement joins TRBV5-1 to TRBJ2-7, with 8 positions matching TRBD1. From germline, CDR1 is SGHRS and CDR2 YFSETQ. CDR3 length equals 16 residues. J lost 2 bases, V lost 4 bases, and 11 bases had no gene match. The CDR3, as DNA: TGCGCCAGCAGCCTCGAGCGCCAACAGGGGGCCTACGAGCAGTACTTC. It encodes CASSLERQQGAYEQYF.

This clone came up once. The J gene is TRBJ2-2, the V gene TRBV3-1 (or the pseudogene TRBV3-2); either TRBD1 or TRBD2 may supply D (6 bases each). V was clipped by 3 bases and J by 7 bases, with 15 bases between them. The CDR3 is 15 amino acids. Per the germline V gene, CDR1 is LGHDT and CDR2 is YNNKEL (reference sequence). This CDR3 reads CASSQRDTRSGELFF. DNA of the CDR3: TGTGCCAGCAGCCAGCGGGACACCAGGAGCGGGGAGCTGTTTTTT.

This rearrangement joins TRBV19 to TRBJ2-5; D is ambiguous. The length of the CDR3 is 13 residues. The germline gives CDR1 LNHDA, CDR2 SQIVND (reference sequence). Trimming cost V 3 bases and J 12 bases, with 17 bases left between them. The DNA for the CDR3 is TGTGCCAGTAGTATTACGGCTGCCTCCCTAAAGTACTTC. Translated, it gives CASSITAASLKYF. Full variable domain (outside the CDR3, taken from reference TRBV19 and TRBJ2-5): DGGITQSPKYLFRKEGQNVTLSCEQNLNHDAMYWYRQDPGQGLRLIYYSQIVNDFQKGDIAEGYSVSREKKESFPLTVTSAQKNPTAFYLCASSITAASLKYFGPGTRLLVL.

Remarks on this clone: In the same sample, other DNA sequences code for this CDR3. The CDR3 reads CASSYGGEKLFF. CDR3 in DNA: TGTGCCAGCAGTTACGGGGGGGAAAAACTGTTTTTT. This sequence joins TRBV6-5 and TRBJ1-4, with TRBD1 as a possible D gene (5 bases). The V end was cut by 2 bases, the J end by 8 bases, with 6 bases between. The germline gives CDR1 MNHEY, CDR2 SVGAGI. The CDR3 runs 12 residues.